The 23 T cell receptor beta chains given below trace back to one sample, sequenced in a study of T cells in Graves' hyperthyroidism and ophthalmopathy. TCR beta CDR3 regions were amplified from RNA transcripts. With the HTBI primer set, the TCR CDR3 went through a first round of RT-PCR. TCRdb called the multiplex PCR reads again in MiXCR, with one record for every CDR3 protein. The sample includes about 600,000 distinct CDR3 sequences, roughly 15% of them seen just once. What was sequenced was blood. These TCRs come from a woman aged 50 to 60 with Graves' ophthalmopathy.

This clonotype appeared many times. The gene calls are TRBV2 and TRBJ1-4; D is uncertain. Germline CDR1 reads SNHLY; CDR2 reads FYNNEI. This CDR3 is built from 15 residues. Trimming stripped 4 bases from V and 0 bases from J, with 9 bases between. CDR3 nucleotide sequence: TGTGCCAGCAGTGTATTATATCCAACTAATGAAAAACTGTTTTTT. Translated: CASSVLYPTNEKLFF.

This clonotype appeared many times. V is TRBV12-3 or TRBV12-4 and J is TRBJ2-3, with TRBD2 matching 8 bases. The CDR3 covers 16 residues. Trimming at V came to 5 bases and at J to 5 bases, leaving 12 bases not matched to a gene. CDR3: CASSPVGSGIEDTQYF. The CDR3 bases are TGTGCCAGCAGTCCCGTGGGTAGCGGGATTGAAGATACGCAGTATTTT.

The V gene is TRBV6-1, the J gene TRBJ2-1; no clear D gene. CDR3 length: 17 residues. V lost 1 base to trimming and J lost 3 bases, with 16 bases between them. The germline gives CDR1 MNHNS, CDR2 SASEGT. The CDR3 nucleotides read TGTGCCAGCAGTGAAGGAAGACTCCCGGTCGGCTACAATGAGCAGTTCTTC. Amino acid sequence: CASSEGRLPVGYNEQFF.

In its sample, this clonotype was seen many times. The CDR3 DNA sequence: TGCAGTGCTAGGGACAGGGGGCTCTTTGGGGCCAACGTCCTGACTTTC. Translating gives CSARDRGLFGANVLTF. The J gene is TRBJ2-6, the V gene TRBV20-1, with 11 bases aligning to TRBD1. Trimming removed 3 bases from V and 3 bases from J; junction bases left unmatched: 4. The CDR3 totals 16 residues. Germline CDR1 is DFQATT and CDR2 is SNEGSKA (reference sequence).

The chain has TRBV20-1 and TRBJ1-6; tentatively, D is TRBD1 (5 bases). CDR1 is DFQATT, CDR2 SNEGSKA, per germline (reference sequence). V was clipped by 7 bases and J by 10 bases, with 17 bases between them. This CDR3 spans 13 amino acids. As DNA, the CDR3 is TGCAGTGTAAAACGGGGGGGGAACTCACCCCTCCACTTT. It codes for CSVKRGGNSPLHF.

The chain carries TRBV19 and TRBJ2-1; no firm D call. This CDR3 is 13 amino acids long. The germline V and J ends were trimmed by 9 bases and 2 bases, with 11 bases remaining between them. CDR1 and CDR2 (germline): LNHDA, SQIVND (reference sequence). This CDR3 reads CASGDTTYNEQFF. In nucleotides, the CDR3 is TGTGCCAGCGGTGACACCACCTACAATGAGCAGTTCTTC.

The chain employs TRBV28 and TRBJ2-3; D call uncertain. Trimming shortened V by 5 bases and J by 0 bases, and 9 bases separated the two germline ends. This CDR3 has 14 amino acids. CDR1 and CDR2 from the germline V gene are MDHEN and SYDVKM. The CDR3 region is CASSTYTSTDTQYF. The CDR3, as DNA: TGTGCCAGCAGTACTTACACTAGCACAGATACGCAGTATTTT.

This clonotype was detected many times. In DNA form, the CDR3 reads TGCAGTGCCCCTAGCGGGAGTGGTTCAGATACGCAGTATTTT. The encoded protein is CSAPSGSGSDTQYF. The chain employs TRBV20-1 and TRBJ2-3; 10 positions match TRBD2. Germline CDR1 DFQATT, CDR2 SNEGSKA (reference sequence). The CDR3 totals 14 residues. The V gene end was trimmed by 6 bases and the J gene end by 4 bases; junction bases not matched to a gene: 7.

As for this clonotype: Because the CDR3 is missing its conserved closing phenylalanine or tryptophan, this is likely a read error. This chain joins TRBV24-1 and TRBJ1-1, with TRBD1 identical over 7 bases. The CDR3 covers 15 residues. Germline lookup yields CDR1 KGHDR and CDR2 SFDVKD. Trimming cost V 9 bases and J 3 bases; bases outside gene matches: 12. The chain's CDR3 is CATVEPPGQYTEAFL. The CDR3, as DNA: TGTGCCACCGTCGAGCCTCCGGGACAGTACACTGAAGCTTTCCTT.

This clonotype was seen a few times. The genes are TRBV6-2 or TRBV6-3 and TRBJ1-3; the D is unclear. Germline lookup yields CDR1 MNHEY and CDR2 SVGEGT. This CDR3 contains 15 residues. Trimming cost V 5 bases and J 5 bases, with 16 bases left between them. Written as DNA, the CDR3 is TGTGCCAGCAGTCCATCTGGGGTTGAAAGAAACACCATATATTTT. The encoded protein is CASSPSGVERNTIYF.

This clonotype was seen a few times. The chain combines TRBV9 with TRBJ2-1; 9 bases are a match to TRBD2. The CDR3 is 15 amino acids. With V trimmed by 6 bases and J by 5 bases, 9 bases remained unmatched. The germline V gene has CDR1 SGDLS and CDR2 YYNGEE. The CDR3 DNA sequence: TGTGCCAGCAACTTAGGGGGACTAGCTAACAATGAGCAGTTCTTC. It is translated as CASNLGGLANNEQFF.

The rearrangement links TRBV6-5 to TRBJ2-1, with 7 positions matching TRBD1. CDR3 length: 13 amino acids. Per the germline V gene, CDR1 is MNHEY and CDR2 is SVGAGI. With 0 bases clipped from V and 9 bases from J, the junction kept 2 bases outside the gene matches. In DNA form, the CDR3 reads TGTGCCAGCAGTTACTCGACAGGGCCTGAGCAGTTCTTC. The encoded protein is CASSYSTGPEQFF.

The chain joins TRBV20-1 to TRBJ2-5, with 7 bases matching TRBD1. TRBJ2-1 explains the end of the DNA better; the J call may be wrong. This CDR3 has 17 amino acids. From germline, CDR1 is DFQATT and CDR2 SNEGSKA (reference sequence). CDR3 in amino acids: CSASPWDSSNLFGTQFF. Here the CDR3 DNA reads TGCAGTGCTAGTCCTTGGGACAGCTCGAACCTTTTTGGGACCCAGTTCTTC.

The chain couples TRBV6-1 to TRBJ1-1; 9 bases fit TRBD1. CDR1 and CDR2 (germline): MNHNS, SASEGT. The CDR3 loop spans 14 amino acids. V lost 6 bases and J lost 4; bases outside the gene matches: 6. CDR3: CASRLGTGRTEAFF. The CDR3 nucleotides are TGTGCCAGCAGACTAGGGACAGGGCGCACTGAAGCTTTCTTT.

This clonotype was found many times. The chain is built from TRBV18 and TRBJ2-1; either TRBD1 or TRBD2 may fit D (5 bases each). Trimming shortened V by 0 bases and J by 4 bases, and 25 bases separated the two germline ends. The CDR3 is 20 residues long. Per the germline V gene, CDR1 is KGHSH and CDR2 is LQKENI. CDR3 in amino acids: CASSPPVGERHYQRYNEQFF. The CDR3 nucleotides are TGTGCCAGCTCACCACCGGTGGGGGAGCGGCATTATCAGAGATACAATGAGCAGTTCTTC.

This clonotype was picked up many times. The chain is built from TRBV2 and TRBJ2-3; perhaps TRBD1 as D (5 bases). Trimming cost V 6 bases and J 1 base, with 8 bases left between them. Germline values: CDR1 SNHLY, CDR2 FYNNEI. This CDR3 spans 13 amino acids. As DNA, the CDR3 is TGTGCCAGCAGGTCCAGGGGCACAGATACGCAGTATTTT. Encoded protein: CASRSRGTDTQYF.

This rearrangement joins TRBV6-2 or TRBV6-3 to TRBJ1-5; the D is unclear. Per the germline V gene, CDR1 is MNHEY and CDR2 is SVGEGT. Trimming pared 2 bases from V and 7 bases from J, leaving 6 bases between. The CDR3 spans 12 residues. The CDR3 DNA reads as TGTGCCAGCAGTTACGGATGGCAGCCCCAGCATTTT. This encodes CASSYGWQPQHF.

The chain uses TRBV6-2 or TRBV6-3 and TRBJ2-3; 9 positions agree with TRBD2. Germline CDR1 and CDR2: MNHEY and SVGEGT. Trimming removed 7 bases from V and 4 bases from J; junction bases left unmatched: 3. The CDR3 loop spans 13 amino acids. The CDR3 here is CASKGLAPDTQYF. The DNA of the CDR3 is TGTGCCAGCAAAGGACTAGCGCCAGATACGCAGTATTTT.

This clonotype was recorded many times. This chain uses TRBV28 with TRBJ2-7; D not resolved. V was trimmed by 7 bases and J by 2 bases, leaving 9 bases between them. Germline CDR1 MDHEN, CDR2 SYDVKM. The CDR3 covers 12 residues. The CDR3 loop reads CASTRDTYEQYF. The CDR3 bases are TGTGCCAGCACCCGCGACACCTACGAGCAGTACTTC.

The chain has TRBV15 and TRBJ1-1; D not certain. This CDR3 has 15 amino acids. Germline V gene data show CDR1 as LNHNV and CDR2 as YYDKDF (reference sequence). V lost 7 bases to trimming and J lost 1 base, with 16 bases between them. The CDR3 nucleotides are TGTGCCACCACTGACCCGGGGTATACGAACACTGAAGCTTTCTTT. Translating it yields CATTDPGYTNTEAFF.

V usage is TRBV28 and J usage is TRBJ2-3; 7 nucleotides line up with TRBD1. CDR1 and CDR2 (germline): MDHEN, SYDVKM. Unmatched junction bases numbered 7, after V lost 5 bases and J lost 5 bases. There are 14 residues in the CDR3. The CDR3 protein is CASSVGQLRDTQYF. CDR3 coding DNA: TGTGCCAGCAGTGTGGGACAGCTCCGAGATACGCAGTATTTT.

This clonotype was picked up many times. This chain links TRBV7-2 with TRBJ2-1; 16 bases are shared with TRBD2. The CDR3 sequence is 18 residues long. With 5 bases clipped from V and 5 bases from J, the junction kept 9 bases outside the gene matches. Germline V CDR1 and CDR2: SGHTA, FQGNSA. CDR3 loop: CASSIIPGLAGGDNEQFF. DNA of the CDR3: TGTGCCAGCAGCATCATACCGGGACTAGCGGGAGGGGACAATGAGCAGTTCTTC. Complete variable domain (other parts from reference TRBV7-2 and TRBJ2-1): GAGVSQSPSNKVTEKGKDVELRCDPISGHTALYWYRQSLGQGLEFLIYFQGNSAPDKSGLPSDRFSAERTGGSVSTLTIQRTQQEDSAVYLCASSIIPGLAGGDNEQFFGPGTRLTVL.

This clonotype showed up many times. The rearrangement links TRBV18 to TRBJ2-7; 8 bases agree with TRBD1. The junction had 4 bases not matched to a gene; V was cut back by 2 bases and J by 1 base. Germline CDR1 reads KGHSH; CDR2 reads LQKENI. The CDR3 loop spans 15 amino acids. CDR3 amino acids: CASSPSGQDSYEQYF. The CDR3, as DNA: TGTGCCAGCTCACCATCGGGACAGGATTCCTACGAGCAGTACTTC.